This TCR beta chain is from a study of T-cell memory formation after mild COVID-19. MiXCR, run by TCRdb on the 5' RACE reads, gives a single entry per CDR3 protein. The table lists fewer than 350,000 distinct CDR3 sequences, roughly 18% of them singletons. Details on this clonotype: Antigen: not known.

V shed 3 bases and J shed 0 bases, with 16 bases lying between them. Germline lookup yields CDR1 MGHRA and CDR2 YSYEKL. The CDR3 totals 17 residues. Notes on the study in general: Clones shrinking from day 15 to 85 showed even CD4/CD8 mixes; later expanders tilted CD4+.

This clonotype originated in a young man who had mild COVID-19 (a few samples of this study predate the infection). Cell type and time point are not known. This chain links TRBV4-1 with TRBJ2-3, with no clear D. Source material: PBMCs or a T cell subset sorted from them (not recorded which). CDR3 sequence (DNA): TGCGCCAGCAGCCAGTATTCGGGCCATACTAGCACAGATACGCAGTATTTT. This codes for CASSQYSGHTSTDTQYF.